This TCR beta chain emerged from a study of blood T cells in healthy people across ages. General study results and limits: Any conclusive comparison of naive versus antigen-experienced cells was prevented by using unsorted PBMCs.

Details on this clonotype: The target antigen is unknown.

The second PCR ran about 6 to 12 cycles with a sample-barcoded 5' primer and J-beta primers. With 12 random nucleotides, a template-switch adaptor tagged each individual cDNA molecule. Each CDR3 protein gets one entry after TCRdb re-called the 5' RACE reads with MiXCR. The data contain about 780,000 distinct CDR3 sequences, around 24% of them singletons. Every donor provided roughly 10 milliliters of peripheral blood. The CDR3 length is 14 residues. Trimming took off 8 bases at V and 8 bases at J, with 19 bases between the two ends. These same data were also listed under a study on T cells of mothers and their children. As reported in that work: Healthy Caucasian mothers, three in number, and their six children were the donors.

This chain links TRBV12-3 or TRBV12-4 with TRBJ2-1; D call uncertain. What was sequenced was blood. This receptor was obtained from a boy aged 5 to 17 in good health. The CDR3 loop reads CASRPGPWWDEQFF. CDR3 nucleotide sequence: TGTGCCAGCCGCCCAGGCCCATGGTGGGATGAGCAGTTCTTC.